A single sample is the source of the 2 T cell receptor beta chains below, sequenced in a study of OX40 agonist ivuxolimab in advanced cancers. The repertoire was sequenced with immunoSEQ multiplex PCR; TCRdb's copy has only in-frame clones and lacks some. The sample lists roughly 63,000 clones, roughly 89% seen once, with around 12% in the top ten. The sequencing used CD4+ or CD8+ T cells sorted from blood, collected in a trial of the OX40 agonist ivuxolimab. The receptors were sampled from an adult with an advanced solid tumor such as melanoma, head and neck, liver or kidney cancer.

The genes are TRBV4-1 and TRBJ1-1, with a weak D call TRBD1 (6 bases). Trimming shortened V by 4 bases and J by 2 bases, and 11 bases separated the two germline ends. Germline CDR1 MGHRA, CDR2 YSYEKL. The CDR3 extends over 14 amino acids. The CDR3 protein is CASSRGGSNTEAFF. Here the CDR3 DNA reads TGCGCCAGCAGCCGAGGGGGGTCTAACACTGAAGCTTTCTTT.

The table lists this clone with a count of one. This sequence joins TRBV13 and TRBJ2-7; 7 bases agree with TRBD1. The ends lost 2 bases at V and 3 bases at J; junction bases unmatched: 10. In germline, CDR1 is PRHDT, CDR2 FYEKMQ (reference sequence). This CDR3 has 16 amino acids. The CDR3 coding sequence is TGTGCCAGCAGCTTATTTAACAGGGGACGGGGCTACGAGCAGTACTTC. This sequence encodes CASSLFNRGRGYEQYF.